The 10 T cell receptor beta chains presented below share a single source sample, sequenced in a study of blood T cells in healthy people across ages. It was with a sample-barcoded 5' primer and a J-beta primer mix that a second PCR of about 7 to 12 cycles was run. One entry per CDR3 protein, called by TCRdb with MiXCR from the 5' RACE reads. The sample contains some 1.5 million distinct CDR3 sequences, approximately 28% of which appear only once. The source material was blood. These receptors were obtained from a woman under 40 in good health.

With respect to this clonotype: A much larger clone sits a single nucleotide away, making a read error possible. The chain combines TRBV9 with TRBJ2-5; D remains unclear. The germline V gene encodes CDR1 SGDLS and CDR2 YYNGEE. The CDR3 is 17 amino acids. The CDR3 DNA reads as TGTGCCAGCAGCACTGGGGTGGAGAACAGCCTACAAGAGACCCGGTACTTC. Translated: CASSTGVENSLQETRYF.

This clonotype was seen ten or more times. V usage is TRBV5-1 and J usage is TRBJ2-7; a possible D gene is TRBD1 (6 bases). This CDR3 comprises 14 residues. V was trimmed by 5 bases and J by 2 bases, leaving 14 bases between them. The germline V gene has CDR1 SGHRS and CDR2 YFSETQ. The CDR3 DNA sequence: TGCGCCAGCAGGGTTGGGACAACTCCCTACGAGCAGTACTTC. It yields the protein CASRVGTTPYEQYF.

In this sample, this clonotype turned up a few times. The chain is built from TRBV6-1 and TRBJ2-3; no reliable D call. Between the trimmed V and J ends, which lost 6 bases and 2 bases, there was a span of 9 bases. Germline V gene lookup returns CDR1 MNHNS and CDR2 SASEGT. This CDR3 region has 13 residues. In DNA form, the CDR3 reads TGTGCCAGCAGGGTCCAGTTCACAGATACGCAGTATTTT. Protein: CASRVQFTDTQYF.

This chain connects TRBV7-2 to TRBJ2-3, with 10 bases aligning to TRBD2. Germline CDR1 is SGHTA and CDR2 is FQGNSA. The length of the CDR3 is 16 residues. The J segment lost 3 bases and the V segment lost 2 bases, leaving 5 bases of the junction unmatched. The CDR3 region is CASSLSGGARTDTQYF. In DNA, the CDR3 is TGTGCCAGCAGCTTAAGCGGGGGGGCCAGAACAGATACGCAGTATTTT.

Turning to this clonotype: One end of the junction is discordant with germline, which a read error may explain. The rearrangement links TRBV20-1 to TRBJ2-5; 13 bases fit TRBD2. The V gene's germline CDR1 is DFQATT and CDR2 SNEGSKA (reference sequence). The CDR3 is 17 amino acids. The chain's CDR3 is CSTSLGPWTSGRETQYF. CDR3 nucleotide sequence: TGCAGTACTAGTTTGGGCCCATGGACTAGCGGGAGAGAGACCCAGTACTTC.

V usage is TRBV2 and J usage is TRBJ2-3, with D tentatively TRBD2 (6 bases). The CDR3 has 13 residues. The V and J ends lost 3 bases and 5 bases respectively, with 9 bases between them. Germline loops: CDR1 SNHLY, CDR2 FYNNEI. The chain's CDR3 is CASSEGLEDTQYF. DNA of the CDR3: TGTGCCAGCAGTGAGGGACTCGAAGATACGCAGTATTTT.

V gene TRBV12-3 or TRBV12-4 combines with J gene TRBJ1-2; TRBD1 is a possible D gene (5 bases). The CDR3 totals 13 residues. The germline V and J ends were trimmed by 6 bases and 5 bases, with 13 bases remaining between them. DNA of the CDR3: TGTGCCAGCAGACCCAGGGAGGAGTATGGCTACACCTTC. Amino acids: CASRPREEYGYTF.

Turning to this clonotype: Sequence at one end of the junction differs from germline and may be a read error. The rearrangement links TRBV6-5 to TRBJ1-2, with D possibly being TRBD1 (6 bases). Per the germline V gene, CDR1 is MNHEY and CDR2 is SVGAGI. This CDR3 is 13 amino acids long. The CDR3 DNA is TGCGCCAGCAGTTCACAGGGATCGGGAGGCTACACCTTC. Translating it yields CASSSQGSGGYTF.

This clonotype was seen many times. The chain is built from TRBV4-1 and TRBJ2-5; no reliable D call. Germline V lookup: CDR1 MGHRA, CDR2 YSYEKL. Trimming removed 3 bases from V and 0 bases from J, with 20 bases in between. The CDR3 length is 18 residues. The CDR3 coding sequence is TGCGCCAGCAGCCATCGTCACAGTGGGAACGCTTACCAAGAGACCCAGTACTTC. It is translated as CASSHRHSGNAYQETQYF.

Concerning this clonotype: A much more abundant neighbour one base away suggests this may be a read error. The gene calls are TRBV9 and TRBJ2-1; 10 bases agree with TRBD2. The J call is doubtful: the DNA matches TRBJ2-7 better. The CDR3 contains 15 residues. Germline V gene lookup returns CDR1 SGDLS and CDR2 YYNGEE. The CDR3 DNA sequence: TGTGCCAGCAGCGGCACTAGCGGGGACTACAATGAGCAGTACTTC. Translating it yields CASSGTSGDYNEQYF.